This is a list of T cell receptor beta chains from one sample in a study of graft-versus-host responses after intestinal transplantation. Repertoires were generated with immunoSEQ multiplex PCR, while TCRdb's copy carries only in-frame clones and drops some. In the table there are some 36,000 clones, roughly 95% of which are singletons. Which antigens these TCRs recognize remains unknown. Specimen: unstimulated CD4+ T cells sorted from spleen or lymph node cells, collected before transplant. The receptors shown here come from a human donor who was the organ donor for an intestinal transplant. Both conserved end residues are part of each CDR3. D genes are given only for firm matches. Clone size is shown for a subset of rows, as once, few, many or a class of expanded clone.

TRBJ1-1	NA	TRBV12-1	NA	CASSFATGDTEAFF	TGTGCCAGCAGCTTTGCGACTGGGGACACTGAAGCTTTCTTT
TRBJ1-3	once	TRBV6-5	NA	CASRRTSSGNTIYF	TGTGCCAGCAGAAGGACAAGCTCTGGAAACACCATATATTTT
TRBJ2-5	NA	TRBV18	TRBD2	CASSPGGVPRETQYF	TGTGCCAGCTCACCGGGAGGGGTGCCAAGGGAGACCCAGTACTTC
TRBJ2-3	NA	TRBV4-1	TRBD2	CASSQAGGGLVSDTQYF	TGCGCCAGCAGCCAAGCCGGAGGGGGACTAGTTTCTGATACGCAGTATTTT
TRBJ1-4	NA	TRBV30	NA	CAWSVSGEKLFF	TGTGCCTGGAGTGTAAGCGGAGAAAAACTGTTTTTT
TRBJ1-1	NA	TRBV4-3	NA	CASSQDWQGPMNTEAFF	TGCGCCAGCAGCCAAGATTGGCAGGGACCCATGAACACTGAAGCTTTCTTT
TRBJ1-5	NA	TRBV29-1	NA	CSAWGGLGQPQHF	TGCAGCGCCTGGGGTGGCCTCGGGCAGCCCCAGCATTTT
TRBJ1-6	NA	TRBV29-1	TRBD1	CSVGEGQDNSPLHF	TGCAGCGTTGGGGAAGGACAGGATAATTCACCCCTCCACTTT
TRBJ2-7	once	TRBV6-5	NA	CASSGTIEQYF	TGTGCCAGCAGTGGCACGATCGAGCAGTACTTC
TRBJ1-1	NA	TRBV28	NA	CASSDSLGRREAFF	TGTGCCAGCAGTGACTCCTTGGGACGGCGTGAAGCTTTCTTT
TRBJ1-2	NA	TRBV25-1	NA	CATSTANYGYTF	TGTGCCACCTCAACCGCTAACTATGGCTACACCTTC
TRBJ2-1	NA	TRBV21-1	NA	CASSRGTGSGEQFF	TGTGCCAGCAGCAGGGGGACAGGATCGGGTGAGCAGTTCTTC
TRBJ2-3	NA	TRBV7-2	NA	CASTPGNLRTDTQYF	TGTGCCAGCACCCCAGGGAACCTCCGCACAGATACGCAGTATTTT
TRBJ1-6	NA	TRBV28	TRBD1	CASSGTGTGTSPLHF	TGTGCCAGCAGCGGGACCGGGACAGGTACCTCACCCCTCCACTTT
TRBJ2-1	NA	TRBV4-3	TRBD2	CASSPRGRVAGAENGNEQFF	TGCGCCAGCAGCCCAAGAGGTAGGGTAGCGGGGGCGGAAAACGGGAATGAGCAGTTCTTC
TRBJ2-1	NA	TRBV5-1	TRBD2	CASSLVAGGLNEQFF	TGCGCCAGCAGCTTGGTCGCGGGGGGGCTCAATGAGCAGTTCTTC
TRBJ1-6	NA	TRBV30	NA	CAWSVPPGSPLHF	TGTGCCTGGAGTGTACCCCCTGGGTCACCCCTCCACTTT
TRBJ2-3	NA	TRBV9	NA	CASSVKSTDTQYF	TGTGCCAGCAGCGTAAAATCGACAGATACGCAGTATTTT
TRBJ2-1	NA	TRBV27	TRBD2	CASRPRRLAGGRNEQFF	TGTGCCAGCAGACCGCGCCGACTAGCGGGGGGGCGTAATGAGCAGTTCTTC
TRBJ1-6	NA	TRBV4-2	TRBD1	CASSSRQGVGTGDSPLHF	TGTGCCAGCAGCTCTCGACAAGGGGTAGGGACAGGGGATTCACCCCTCCACTTT
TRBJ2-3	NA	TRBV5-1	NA	CASSPQGVTDTQYF	TGCGCCAGCAGCCCACAGGGAGTCACAGATACGCAGTATTTT
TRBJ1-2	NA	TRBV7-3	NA	CASSIDRNYGYTF	TGTGCCAGCAGCATAGACAGGAACTATGGCTACACCTTC
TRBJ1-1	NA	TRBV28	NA	CASTDPTLGNTEAFF	TGTGCCAGCACGGATCCTACTCTCGGGAACACTGAAGCTTTCTTT
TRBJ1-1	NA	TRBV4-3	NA	CASSFRDNTEAFF	TGCGCCAGCAGCTTCCGGGACAACACTGAAGCTTTCTTT
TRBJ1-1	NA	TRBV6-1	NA	CASSKVITEAFF	TGTGCCAGCAGTAAGGTCATCACTGAAGCTTTCTTT
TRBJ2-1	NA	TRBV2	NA	CANSTGSYNEQFF	TGTGCCAACAGCACAGGCTCCTACAATGAGCAGTTCTTC
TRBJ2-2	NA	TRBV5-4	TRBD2	CASSLGLAGGQGGELFF	TGTGCCAGCAGCTTGGGACTAGCGGGGGGGCAAGGCGGGGAGCTGTTTTTT
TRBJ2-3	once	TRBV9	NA	CASSVGGTDMQYF	TGTGCCAGCAGTGTCGGGGGCACAGATATGCAGTATTTT
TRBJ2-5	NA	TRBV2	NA	CASSEDTPRGKTQYF	TGTGCCAGCAGTGAGGACACACCAAGGGGCAAGACCCAGTACTTC
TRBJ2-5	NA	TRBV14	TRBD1	CASSPGTGGETQYF	TGTGCCAGCAGCCCCGGGACAGGGGGAGAGACCCAGTACTTC
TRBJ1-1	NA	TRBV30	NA	CAWSPTGVAGAFF	TGTGCCTGGAGTCCCACGGGAGTCGCTGGGGCTTTCTTT
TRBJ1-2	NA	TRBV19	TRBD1	CASEAQGDYGYTF	TGTGCCAGCGAGGCTCAGGGGGACTATGGCTACACCTTC
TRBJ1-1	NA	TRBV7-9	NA	CASSLDGGLEAFF	TGTGCCAGCAGCTTAGATGGGGGGCTTGAAGCTTTCTTT
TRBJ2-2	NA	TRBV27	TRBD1	CASSLSQGAGTGELFF	TGTGCCAGCAGTTTATCACAGGGGGCTGGGACCGGGGAGCTGTTTTTT
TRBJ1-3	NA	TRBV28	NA	CASRGRGIIPTPGNTIYF	TGTGCCAGCAGGGGGAGGGGGATCATCCCCACCCCTGGAAACACCATATATTTT
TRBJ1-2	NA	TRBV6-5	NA	CASSLYPEYGYTF	TGTGCCAGCAGCTTATATCCCGAGTATGGCTACACCTTC
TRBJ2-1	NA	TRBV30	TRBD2	CAWSWGRGNEQFF	TGTGCCTGGAGTTGGGGGAGGGGCAATGAGCAGTTCTTC
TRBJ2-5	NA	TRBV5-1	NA	CASSLADRETQYF	TGCGCCAGCAGCTTGGCCGACAGGGAGACCCAGTACTTC
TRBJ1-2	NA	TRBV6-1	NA	CASSEVWGYTF	TGTGCCAGCAGTGAGGTTTGGGGCTACACCTTC
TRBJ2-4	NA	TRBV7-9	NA	CASSLATGQKNIQYF	TGTGCCAGCAGCTTAGCTACAGGGCAGAAAAACATTCAGTACTTC
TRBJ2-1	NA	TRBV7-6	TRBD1	CASSLFRQGPYNEQFF	TGTGCCAGCAGCTTATTTAGACAGGGGCCCTACAATGAGCAGTTCTTC
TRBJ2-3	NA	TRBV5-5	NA	CASSLGINTRLSTDTQYF	TGTGCCAGCAGCTTGGGAATTAATACACGCCTTAGCACAGATACGCAGTATTTT
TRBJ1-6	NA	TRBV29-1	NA	CSARREHNSPLHF	TGCAGCGCCCGAAGGGAACATAATTCACCCCTCCACTTT
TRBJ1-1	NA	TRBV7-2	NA	CASSLGAVTNTEAFF	TGTGCCAGCAGCTTAGGGGCGGTTACTAACACTGAAGCTTTCTTT
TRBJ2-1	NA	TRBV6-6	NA	CASSGQSAPSYNEQFF	TGTGCCAGCAGCGGACAGTCGGCGCCCTCCTACAATGAGCAGTTCTTC
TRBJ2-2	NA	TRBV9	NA	CASSVVGAGLANTGELFF	TGTGCCAGCAGCGTAGTTGGGGCGGGACTCGCGAACACCGGGGAGCTGTTTTTT
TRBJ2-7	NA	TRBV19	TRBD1	CASSIRRTGDDEQYF	TGTGCCAGTAGTATCCGCCGGACAGGGGATGACGAGCAGTACTTC